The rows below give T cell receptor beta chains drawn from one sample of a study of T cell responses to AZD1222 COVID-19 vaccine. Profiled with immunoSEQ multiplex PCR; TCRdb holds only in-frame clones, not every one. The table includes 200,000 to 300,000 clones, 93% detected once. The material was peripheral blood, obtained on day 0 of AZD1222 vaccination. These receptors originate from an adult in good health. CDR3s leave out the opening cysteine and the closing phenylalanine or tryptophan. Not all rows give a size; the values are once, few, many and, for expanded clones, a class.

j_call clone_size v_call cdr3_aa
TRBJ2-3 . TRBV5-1 ASSLEGAKDTQY
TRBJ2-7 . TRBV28 ASSPLAGFRYEQY
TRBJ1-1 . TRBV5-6 ASSLQGVIEAF
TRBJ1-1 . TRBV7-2 ASSLVMGQGAEAF
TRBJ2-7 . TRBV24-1 ATIGRGEQY
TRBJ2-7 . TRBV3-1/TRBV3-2 ASSHTKRDEQY
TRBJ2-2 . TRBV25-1 ASSGRVGAGITGELF
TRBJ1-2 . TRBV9 ASSVARDRTYGYT
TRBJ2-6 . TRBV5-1 ATAPVPGGISGANVLT
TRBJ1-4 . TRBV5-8 ASSLVGRGDEKLF
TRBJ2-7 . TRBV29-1 SVGSAGGYEQY
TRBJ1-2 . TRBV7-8 ASADVAPRIGGYT
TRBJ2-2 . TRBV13 ASAPTGAGGTGELF
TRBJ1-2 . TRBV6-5 ASTTRGGANYGYT
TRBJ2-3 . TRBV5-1 ASSLGLAGGGTDTQY
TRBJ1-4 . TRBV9 ASSVSWEGGEKLF
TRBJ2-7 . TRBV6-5 ASSDSGTVYEQY
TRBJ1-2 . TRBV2 ASSESFGVYT
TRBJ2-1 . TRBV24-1 ATSDLTVYNEQF
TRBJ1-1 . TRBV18 ASSPTGNTEAF
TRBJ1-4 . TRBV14 ASSQDHTSEEKLF
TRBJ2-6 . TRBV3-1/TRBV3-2 ASSQAASGTGTNVLT
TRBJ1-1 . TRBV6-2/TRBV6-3 ASSWGRATEAF
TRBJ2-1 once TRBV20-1 SARARGEQF
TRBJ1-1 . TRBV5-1 ASSRPGSANTEAF
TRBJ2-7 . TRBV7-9 ASSLVGEQY
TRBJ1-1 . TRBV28 ASSPPGTPYSSLADTEAF
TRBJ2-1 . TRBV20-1 ICGGVGEQF
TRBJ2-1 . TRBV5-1 ASSSSSRVYNEQF
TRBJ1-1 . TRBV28 ASSLKNRREAF
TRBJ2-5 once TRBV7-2 ASSLNSGPLQETQY
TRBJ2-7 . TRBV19 ASSMSHPRQVYEQY
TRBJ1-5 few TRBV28 ASIPDRNQPQH
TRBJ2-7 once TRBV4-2 ASSQGHRGIHEQY
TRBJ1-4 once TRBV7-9 ASSSTLTGDTEKLF
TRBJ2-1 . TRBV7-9 ASSLAAEQF
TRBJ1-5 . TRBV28 ASSRTVSNQPQH
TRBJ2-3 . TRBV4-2 ASSPTSWADTQY
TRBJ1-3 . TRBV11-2 ASSWAGVRNTIY
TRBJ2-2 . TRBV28 ASSLGYRDTGELF
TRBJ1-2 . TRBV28 ASSPGFVYGYT
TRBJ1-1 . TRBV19 ASSMSGSGTEAF
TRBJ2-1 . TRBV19 ASTGWGDNEQF
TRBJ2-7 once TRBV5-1 ASSFRLAGGPHEQY
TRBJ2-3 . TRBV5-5 ASSSRLAGTDTQY